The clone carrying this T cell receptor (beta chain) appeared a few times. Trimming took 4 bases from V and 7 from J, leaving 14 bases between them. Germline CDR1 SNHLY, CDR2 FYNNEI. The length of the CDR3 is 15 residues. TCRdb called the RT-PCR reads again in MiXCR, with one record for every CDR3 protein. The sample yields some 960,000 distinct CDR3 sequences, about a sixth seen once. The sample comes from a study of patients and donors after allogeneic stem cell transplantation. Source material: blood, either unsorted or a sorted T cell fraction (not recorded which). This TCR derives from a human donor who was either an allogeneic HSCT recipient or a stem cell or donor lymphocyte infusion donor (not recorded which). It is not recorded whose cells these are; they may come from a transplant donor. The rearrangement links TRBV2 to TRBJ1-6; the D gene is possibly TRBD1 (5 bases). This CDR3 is CASSVGQTLNSPLHF. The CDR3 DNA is TGTGCCAGCAGTGTGGGGCAGACGTTAAATTCACCCCTCCACTTT.